The source of this T cell receptor beta chain is a study of blood T cell repertoires in COVID-19 (TCRdb year 2020). At the level of the whole study: The collaborator samples originated in the United States, Italy and Spain and spanned the acute and convalescent phases of COVID-19. The material from the prospective study consisted of cDNA or gDNA derived from T cells, B-cell-depleted T cells, or PBMCs. The dataset comprised deeply sampled blood TCRbeta repertoires from subjects exposed to, actively infected with, or recovered from COVID-19. The samples were drawn from two sources: the first 160 participants of the ongoing ImmuneRACE study, and fewer than 1,500 subjects contributed by 6 global collaborators. Sample metadata almost always included a de-identified subject ID, COVID-19 status, age in years and sex. A freely available public database, intended as a resource for researchers studying the immune response to SARS-CoV-2, is where the repertoires were released. Where HLA class I and class II types were available, the types were taken from metadata supplied by the sample provider, not from assay-based typing.

Paper-wide results and their limitations: How much clinical and demographic metadata was included differed by source and by participant, and the metadata was provided uncurated.

Trimmed from V: 7 bases; trimmed from J: 2 bases; junction bases lacking a gene match: 5. Reading from cysteine to phenylalanine, the CDR3 counts 14 amino acids. The retained sequence is limited to the CDR3, 42 bases, with the frame set at the first base. CDR1 and CDR2 are read off the germline V gene as MNHEY and SVGAGI. TCRbeta CDR3 regions were amplified from genomic DNA by means of the immunoSEQ Assay, a bias-controlled multiplex PCR. From the authors' description of their analysis: Within the assay, amplification of reference gene primers was used to estimate how many nucleated cells each sample contained. Sequence reads were collapsed and filtered to measure the absolute abundance of every unique TCRbeta CDR3 rearrangement. Productive Simpson clonality was computed per sample as the square root of Simpson's diversity index over productive rearrangements. TCRdb took this table from immuneACCESS and kept in-frame rearrangements with V and J called. Such tables lack part of the clones; where checked against another copy, unresolved V genes explain under half of the gap, and the rest is unexplained. The V and J calls and clone size are taken from that table; D and trimming were inferred from the DNA. In all, the sample holds 150,000 or so clones, and 84% of those were seen once. Approximately 7.7% of the sample is held by the ten biggest clonotypes.

Another Seattle source contributed samples from volunteer blood donors who had recovered from COVID-19. Whole blood was collected in K2EDTA tubes by collaborating institutions according to the institutions' own protocols. For TCRbeta analysis, collaborators shipped samples in one of three forms: frozen whole blood, isolated PBMCs, or DNA extracted from either of those sample types. Concerning this clone: What antigen it recognizes has not been identified. No much larger clone exists at a distance of one base, and base qualities are not known.

The rearrangement joined TRBV6-5 to TRBJ2-1; 7 bases in between match TRBD1. The clonotype was recovered from a man aged 35-49 years who had recovered from COVID-19. Source material: peripheral blood. Here is the DNA: TGTGCCAGCAAACCGGGACAGACCTACAATGAGCAGTTCTTC. Its protein reads: CASKPGQTYNEQFF.